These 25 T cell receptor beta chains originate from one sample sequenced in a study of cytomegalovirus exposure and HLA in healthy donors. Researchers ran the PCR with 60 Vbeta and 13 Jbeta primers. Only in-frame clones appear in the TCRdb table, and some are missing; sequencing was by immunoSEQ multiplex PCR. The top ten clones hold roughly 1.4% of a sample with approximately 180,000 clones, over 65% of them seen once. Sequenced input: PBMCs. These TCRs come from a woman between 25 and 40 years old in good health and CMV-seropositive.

The CDR3 loop reads CASSDKASGANVLTF. In DNA form, the CDR3 reads TGCGCCAGCAGCGACAAGGCCTCTGGGGCCAACGTCCTGACTTTC. The chain couples TRBV5-1 to TRBJ2-6; D call uncertain. This CDR3 comprises 15 residues. Germline CDR1 SGHRS, CDR2 YFSETQ. V was cut by 4 bases and J by 0 bases, with 8 bases left in between.

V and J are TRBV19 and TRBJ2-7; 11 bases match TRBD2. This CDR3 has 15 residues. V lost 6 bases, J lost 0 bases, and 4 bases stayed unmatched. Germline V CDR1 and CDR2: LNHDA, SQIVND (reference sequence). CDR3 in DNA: TGTGCCAGTAGACGGACTAGCGGGCCCTCCTACGAGCAGTACTTC. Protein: CASRRTSGPSYEQYF.

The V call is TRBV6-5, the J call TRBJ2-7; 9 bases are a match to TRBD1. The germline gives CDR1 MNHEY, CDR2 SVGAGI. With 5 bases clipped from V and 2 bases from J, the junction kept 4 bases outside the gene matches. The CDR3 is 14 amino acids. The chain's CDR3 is CASSRQGVTYEQYF. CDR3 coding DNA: TGTGCCAGCAGTCGACAGGGGGTAACCTACGAGCAGTACTTC.

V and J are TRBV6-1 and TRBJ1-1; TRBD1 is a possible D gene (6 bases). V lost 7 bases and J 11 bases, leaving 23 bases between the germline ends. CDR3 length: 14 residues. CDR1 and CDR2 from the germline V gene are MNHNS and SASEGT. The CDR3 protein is CASNPDRTVALAFF. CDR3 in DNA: TGTGCCAGCAACCCCGACAGGACAGTAGCTTTGGCTTTCTTT.

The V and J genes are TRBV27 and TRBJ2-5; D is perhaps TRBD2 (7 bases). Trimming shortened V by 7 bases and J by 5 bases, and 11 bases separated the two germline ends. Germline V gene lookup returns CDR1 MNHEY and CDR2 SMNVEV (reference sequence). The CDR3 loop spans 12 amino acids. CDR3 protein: CASKGGTETQYF. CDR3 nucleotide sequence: TGTGCCAGCAAGGGGGGGACGGAGACCCAGTACTTC.

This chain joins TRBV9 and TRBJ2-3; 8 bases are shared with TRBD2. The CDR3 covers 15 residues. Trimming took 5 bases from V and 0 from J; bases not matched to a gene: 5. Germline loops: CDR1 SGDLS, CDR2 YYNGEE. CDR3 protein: CASSRSGASTDTQYF. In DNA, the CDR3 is TGTGCCAGCAGTCGTAGCGGGGCAAGCACAGATACGCAGTATTTT.

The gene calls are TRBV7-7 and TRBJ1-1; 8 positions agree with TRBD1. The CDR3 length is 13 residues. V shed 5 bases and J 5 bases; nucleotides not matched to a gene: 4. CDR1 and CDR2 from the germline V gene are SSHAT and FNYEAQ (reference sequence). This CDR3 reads CASSPGQGTEAFF. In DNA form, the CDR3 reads TGTGCCAGCAGCCCTGGACAGGGTACTGAAGCTTTCTTT.

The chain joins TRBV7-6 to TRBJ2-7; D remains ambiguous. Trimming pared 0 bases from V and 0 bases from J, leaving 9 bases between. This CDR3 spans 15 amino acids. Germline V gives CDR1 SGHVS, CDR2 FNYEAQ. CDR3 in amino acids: CASSLARANSYEQYF. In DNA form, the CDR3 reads TGTGCCAGCAGCTTAGCTCGCGCAAACTCCTACGAGCAGTACTTC.

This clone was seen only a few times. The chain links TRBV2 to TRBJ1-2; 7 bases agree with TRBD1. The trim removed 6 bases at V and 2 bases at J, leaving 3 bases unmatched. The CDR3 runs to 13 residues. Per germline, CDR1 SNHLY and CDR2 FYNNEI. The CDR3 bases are TGTGCCAGCAGACAACAGGGGAACTATGGCTACACCTTC. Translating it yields CASRQQGNYGYTF. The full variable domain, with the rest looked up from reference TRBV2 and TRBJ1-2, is EPEVTQTPSHQVTQMGQEVILRCVPISNHLYFYWYRQILGQKVEFLVSFYNNEISEKSEIFDDQFSVERPDGSNFTLKIRSTKLEDSAMYFCASRQQGNYGYTFGSGTRLTVV.

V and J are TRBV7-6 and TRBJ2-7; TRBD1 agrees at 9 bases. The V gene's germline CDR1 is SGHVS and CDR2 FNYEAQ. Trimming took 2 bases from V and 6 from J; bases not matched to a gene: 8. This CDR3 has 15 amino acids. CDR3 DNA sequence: TGTGCCAGCAGCTTAAGGGGTGGGACAGGGAGCGAGCAGTACTTC. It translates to CASSLRGGTGSEQYF.

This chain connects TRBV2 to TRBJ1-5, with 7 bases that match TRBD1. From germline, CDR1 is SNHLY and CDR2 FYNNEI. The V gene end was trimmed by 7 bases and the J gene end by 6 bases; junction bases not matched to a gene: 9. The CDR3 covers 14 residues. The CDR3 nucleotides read TGTGCCAGCAATCCGGAGACAGGGTCTCAGCCCCAGCATTTT. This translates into CASNPETGSQPQHF. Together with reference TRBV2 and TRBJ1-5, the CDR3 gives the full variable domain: EPEVTQTPSHQVTQMGQEVILRCVPISNHLYFYWYRQILGQKVEFLVSFYNNEISEKSEIFDDQFSVERPDGSNFTLKIRSTKLEDSAMYFCASNPETGSQPQHFGDGTRLSIL.

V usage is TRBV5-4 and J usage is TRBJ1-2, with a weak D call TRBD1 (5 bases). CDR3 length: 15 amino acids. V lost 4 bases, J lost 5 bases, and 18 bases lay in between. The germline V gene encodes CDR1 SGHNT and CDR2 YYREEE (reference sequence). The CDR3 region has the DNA TGTGCCAGCAGCCCCGGAGGGGTTGTGGGATATGGCTACACCTTC. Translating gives CASSPGGVVGYGYTF.

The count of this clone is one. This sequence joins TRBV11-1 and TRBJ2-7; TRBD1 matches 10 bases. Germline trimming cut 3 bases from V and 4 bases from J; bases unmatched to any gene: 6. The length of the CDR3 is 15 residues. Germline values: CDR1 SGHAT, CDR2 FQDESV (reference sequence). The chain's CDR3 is CASSFRQGARYEQYF. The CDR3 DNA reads TGTGCCAGCAGCTTCCGACAGGGGGCAAGGTACGAGCAGTACTTC. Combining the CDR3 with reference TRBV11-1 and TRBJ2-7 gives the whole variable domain EAEVAQSPRYKITEKSQAVAFWCDPISGHATLYWYRQILGQGPELLVQFQDESVVDDSQLPKDRFSAERLKGVDSTLKIQPAELGDSAMYLCASSFRQGARYEQYFGPGTRLTVT.

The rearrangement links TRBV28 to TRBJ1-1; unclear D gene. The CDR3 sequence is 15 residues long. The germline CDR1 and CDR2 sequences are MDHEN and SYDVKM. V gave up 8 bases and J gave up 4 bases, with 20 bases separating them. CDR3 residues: CASRIGGQVGTEAFF. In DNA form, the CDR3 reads TGTGCCAGCCGCATAGGAGGGCAGGTTGGCACTGAAGCTTTCTTT.

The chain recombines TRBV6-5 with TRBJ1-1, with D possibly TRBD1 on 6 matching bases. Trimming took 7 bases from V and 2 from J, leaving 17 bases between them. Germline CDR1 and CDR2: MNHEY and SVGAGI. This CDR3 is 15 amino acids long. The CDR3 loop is CASTTDLGGNTEAFF. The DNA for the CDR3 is TGTGCCAGCACCACCGATCTAGGGGGAAACACTGAAGCTTTCTTT.

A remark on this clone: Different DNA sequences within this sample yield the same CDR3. The CDR3 loop reads CASSLVGGSTDTQYF. In DNA form, the CDR3 reads TGTGCCAGCAGCTTAGTAGGCGGGAGCACAGATACGCAGTATTTT. The chain has TRBV7-8 and TRBJ2-3, with D possibly being TRBD2 (5 bases). The CDR3 spans 15 residues. The V end was cut by 1 base, the J end by 0 bases, with 8 bases between. CDR1 and CDR2 (germline): SGHVS, FQNEAQ.

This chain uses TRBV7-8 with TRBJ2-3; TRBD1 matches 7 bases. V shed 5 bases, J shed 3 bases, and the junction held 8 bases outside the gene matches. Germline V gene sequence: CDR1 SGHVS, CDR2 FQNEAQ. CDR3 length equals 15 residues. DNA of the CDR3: TGTGCCAGCAGCCTTCGGACAGGAGCTACAGATACGCAGTATTTT. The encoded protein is CASSLRTGATDTQYF.

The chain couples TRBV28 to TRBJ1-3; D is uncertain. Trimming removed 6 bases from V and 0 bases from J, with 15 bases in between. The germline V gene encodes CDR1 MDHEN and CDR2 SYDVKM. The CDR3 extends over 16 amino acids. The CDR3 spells CASSLALFISGNTIYF. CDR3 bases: TGTGCCAGCAGCCTAGCCCTATTTATCTCTGGAAACACCATATATTTT.

Written as DNA, the CDR3 is TGTGCCAGCAGCTTGCCCGGGATAGCAGATACGCAGTATTTT. Translating it yields CASSLPGIADTQYF. This sequence joins TRBV7-6 and TRBJ2-3, with a tentative D call TRBD2 (5 bases). The germline CDR1 and CDR2 sequences are SGHVS and FNYEAQ. CDR3 length: 14 residues. V gave up 3 bases and J gave up 4 bases, with 11 bases separating them.

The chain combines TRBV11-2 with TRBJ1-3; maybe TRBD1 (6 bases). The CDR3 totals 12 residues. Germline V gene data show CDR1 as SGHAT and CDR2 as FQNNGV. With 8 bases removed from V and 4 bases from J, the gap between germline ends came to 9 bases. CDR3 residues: CASGGSGNTIYF. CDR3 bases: TGTGCCAGCGGGGGCTCCGGAAACACCATATATTTT.

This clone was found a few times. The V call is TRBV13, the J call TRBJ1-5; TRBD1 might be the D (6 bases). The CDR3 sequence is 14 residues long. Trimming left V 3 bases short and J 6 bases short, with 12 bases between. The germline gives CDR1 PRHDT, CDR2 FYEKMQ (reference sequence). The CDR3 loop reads CASSLRGMGQPQHF. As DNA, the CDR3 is TGTGCCAGCAGCTTGAGGGGGATGGGTCAGCCCCAGCATTTT.

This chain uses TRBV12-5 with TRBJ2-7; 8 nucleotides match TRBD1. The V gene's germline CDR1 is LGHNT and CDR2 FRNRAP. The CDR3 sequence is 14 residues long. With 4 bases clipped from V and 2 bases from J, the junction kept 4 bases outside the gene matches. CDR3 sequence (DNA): TGTGCTAGTGGTTCAGGGACAGGCACCTACGAGCAGTACTTC. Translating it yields CASGSGTGTYEQYF.

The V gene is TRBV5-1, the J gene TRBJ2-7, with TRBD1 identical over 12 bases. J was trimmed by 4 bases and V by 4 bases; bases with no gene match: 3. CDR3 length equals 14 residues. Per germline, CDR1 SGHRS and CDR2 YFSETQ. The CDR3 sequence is CASSPGQGAYEQYF. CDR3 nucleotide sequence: TGCGCCAGCAGCCCGGGACAGGGGGCGTACGAGCAGTACTTC.

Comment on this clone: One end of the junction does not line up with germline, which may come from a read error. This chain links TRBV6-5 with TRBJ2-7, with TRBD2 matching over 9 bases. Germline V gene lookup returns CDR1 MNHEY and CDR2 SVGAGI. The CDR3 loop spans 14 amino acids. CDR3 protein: CASKKGTSSHEQYF. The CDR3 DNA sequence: TGTGCCAGCAAGAAAGGGACTAGCTCCCACGAGCAGTACTTC.

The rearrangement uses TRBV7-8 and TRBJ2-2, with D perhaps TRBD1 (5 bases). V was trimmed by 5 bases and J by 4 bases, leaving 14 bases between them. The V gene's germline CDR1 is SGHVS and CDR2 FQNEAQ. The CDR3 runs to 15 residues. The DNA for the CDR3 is TGTGCCAGCAGCAAAGGGGCCGCGGTCACCGGGGAGCTGTTTTTT. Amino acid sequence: CASSKGAAVTGELFF.